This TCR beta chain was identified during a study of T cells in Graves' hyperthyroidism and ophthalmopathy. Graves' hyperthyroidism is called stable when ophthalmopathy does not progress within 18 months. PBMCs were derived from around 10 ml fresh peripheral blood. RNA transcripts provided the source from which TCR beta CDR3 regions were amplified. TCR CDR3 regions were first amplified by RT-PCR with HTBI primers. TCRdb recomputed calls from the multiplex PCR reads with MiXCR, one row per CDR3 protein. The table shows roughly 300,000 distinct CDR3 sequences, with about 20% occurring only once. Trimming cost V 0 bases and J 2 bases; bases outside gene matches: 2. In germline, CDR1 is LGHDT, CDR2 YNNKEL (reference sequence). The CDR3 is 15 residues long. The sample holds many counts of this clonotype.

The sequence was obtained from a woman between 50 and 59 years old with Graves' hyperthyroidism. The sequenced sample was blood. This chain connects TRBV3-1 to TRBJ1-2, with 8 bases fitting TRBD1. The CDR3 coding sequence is TGTGCCAGCAGCCAAGATTGGACAGGGAACTATGGCTACACCTTC. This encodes CASSQDWTGNYGYTF.